The rows below give T cell receptor beta chains drawn from one sample of a study of response to subunit inactivated influenza vaccine. A single record per CDR3 protein comes from TCRdb applying MiXCR to the RT-PCR reads. This sample has 650,000 or so distinct CDR3 sequences, with 11% to 15% found just once. Sequenced material: PBMCs from blood, taken 14 days before vaccination. These receptors were obtained from a man over 45 who received an inactivated influenza vaccine. Each CDR3 is given with its conserved first and last residue. Each record gives: D gene, clone size, J gene, V gene, CDR3 DNA, CDR3 protein. A D gene is named only where the DNA matches it firmly. A row's size may be missing; if present it is once, few, many or a size class.

- - TRBJ2-2 TRBV2 TGTGCCAGCAGTTTGCGTGTGGGGGCGAACACCGGGGAGCTGTTTTTT CASSLRVGANTGELFF
- few TRBJ2-7 TRBV6-2/TRBV6-3 TGTGCCAGCAGCCGCCCAACAGGGACCTCCTACGAGCAGTACTTC CASSRPTGTSYEQYF
- few TRBJ1-6 TRBV18 TGTGCCAGCTCATGGGGACCCAGTAATTCACCCCTCCACTTT CASSWGPSNSPLHF
TRBD1 many TRBJ2-1 TRBV29-1 TGCAGCGTACACAGGGGCCCCGCGGGTGAGCAGTTCTTC CSVHRGPAGEQFF
TRBD2 - TRBJ2-7 TRBV3-1 TGTGCCAGCAGCCAAGGGGGGACTAGCGGGGGGCCTTCCTACGAGCAGTACTTC CASSQGGTSGGPSYEQYF
TRBD2 many TRBJ2-1 TRBV12-3/TRBV12-4 TGTGCCAGCAGTACCTTAGCGGGAGTCCCCCAGGATGAGCAGTTCTTC CASSTLAGVPQDEQFF
- - TRBJ2-4 TRBV29-1 TGCAGCGTTGTAGCCCGATACAGATTTCTAGCCAAAAACATTCAGTACTTC CSVVARYRFLAKNIQYF
- few TRBJ2-1 TRBV12-3/TRBV12-4 TGTGCCAGCAGTTTAGACACGGTGGAGTTCTTC CASSLDTVEFF
- few TRBJ2-4 TRBV28 TGTGCCAGCATCCCGGGGTGGGGGGTTCGGGCCAAAAACATTCAGTACTTC CASIPGWGVRAKNIQYF
TRBD2 few TRBJ2-3 TRBV2 TGTGCCAGCAGTGAAGAACCGGGACTAGTGACAGATACGCAGTATTTT CASSEEPGLVTDTQYF
TRBD2 few TRBJ2-7 TRBV5-1 TGCGCCAGCGCTACCGGGACTACTTACGAGCAGTACTTC CASATGTTYEQYF
- few TRBJ2-5 TRBV24-1 TGTGCCACCAGTGATCCGGACAGTCGAAAGGAGACCCAGTACTTC CATSDPDSRKETQYF
TRBD1 few TRBJ2-1 TRBV30 TGTGCCTGGAGTGTTGGACAGGCGTTAAACAATGAGCAGTTCTTC CAWSVGQALNNEQFF
- once TRBJ1-1 TRBV30 TGTGCCTGGACGGGGGGTAGGAACACTGAAGCTTTCTTT CAWTGGRNTEAFF
TRBD2 - TRBJ2-3 TRBV7-7 TGTGCCAGCAGCTTAGATGGACTAGCGGGAAATACGCAGTATTTT CASSLDGLAGNTQYF
- few TRBJ2-7 TRBV3-1 TGTGCCAGCAGCTCCGTTCGCGAGCAGTACTTC CASSSVREQYF
- - TRBJ2-7 TRBV7-3 TGTGCCAGCAGCTTACAGGCAGGGACGGGTGAGCAGTACTTC CASSLQAGTGEQYF
- few TRBJ1-2 TRBV7-2 TGTGCCAGCAGCCGTAGCGGACAGAGAAACTATGGCTACACCTTC CASSRSGQRNYGYTF
- few TRBJ2-3 TRBV12-3/TRBV12-4 TGTGCCAGCAGTTTGGTGGCAGAGCAGTATTTT CASSLVAEQYF